Sequencing of this T cell receptor (beta chain) was carried out in a study of shared clonotypes between healthy human individuals. CD45RO-negative cells were positively selected for CCR7, leaving out terminally differentiated effector memory CD45RA+ cells. As to this clone: No antigen is known for it. Other nucleotide sequences from this sample produce the same CDR3.

Study-level points and caveats: Memory subsets generally showed smaller estimated richness than naive subsets did.

V lost 4 bases to trimming and J lost 2 bases; unmatched junction nucleotides: 7. CDR3 length: 15 amino acids. The germline CDR1 and CDR2 sequences are MNHEY and SMNVEV (reference sequence). Assay runs were performed at deep level. Generated by immunoSEQ multiplex PCR, the TCRdb table keeps only in-frame clones and is missing some. The data hold 2 million to 2.5 million clones, with roughly 95% observed a single time. Input material: naive CD8+ T cells sorted from blood. This TCR was sampled from a man aged 18 to 35 in good health. This rearrangement joins TRBV27 to TRBJ2-7, with 8 bases that match TRBD1. The CDR3 nucleotides are TGTGCCAGCAGTTCCGGACAGGGACTTACCTACGAGCAGTACTTC. Its protein product is CASSSGQGLTYEQYF.